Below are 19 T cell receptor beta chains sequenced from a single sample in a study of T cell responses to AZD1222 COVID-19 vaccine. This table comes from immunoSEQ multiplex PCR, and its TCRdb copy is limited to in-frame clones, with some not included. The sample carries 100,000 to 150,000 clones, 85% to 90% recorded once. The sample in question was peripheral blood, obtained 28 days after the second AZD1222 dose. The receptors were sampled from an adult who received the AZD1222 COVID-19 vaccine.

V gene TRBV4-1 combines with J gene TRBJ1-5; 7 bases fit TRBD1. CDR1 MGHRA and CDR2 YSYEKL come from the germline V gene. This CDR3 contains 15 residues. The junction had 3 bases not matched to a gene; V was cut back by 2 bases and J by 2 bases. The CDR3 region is CASSQFDRGNQPQHF. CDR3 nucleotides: TGCGCCAGCAGCCAATTCGACAGGGGCAATCAGCCCCAGCATTTT.

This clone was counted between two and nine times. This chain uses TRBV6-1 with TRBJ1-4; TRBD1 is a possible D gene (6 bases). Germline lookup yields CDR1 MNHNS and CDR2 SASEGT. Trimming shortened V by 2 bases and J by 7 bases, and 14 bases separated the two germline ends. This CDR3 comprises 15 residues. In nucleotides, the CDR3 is TGTGCCAGCAGTGAACCCCAGGGGAGGCTTGAAAAACTGTTTTTT. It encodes CASSEPQGRLEKLFF.

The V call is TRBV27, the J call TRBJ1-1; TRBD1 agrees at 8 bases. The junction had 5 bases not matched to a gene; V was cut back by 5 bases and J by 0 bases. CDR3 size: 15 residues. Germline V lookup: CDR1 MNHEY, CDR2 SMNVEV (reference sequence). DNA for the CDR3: TGTGCCAGCAGTCCCTGGACAGGGATGAACACTGAAGCTTTCTTT. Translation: CASSPWTGMNTEAFF.

DNA of the CDR3: TGTGCCAGTAGGACAGAGGACAGGGGCTTTCAGCCCCAGCATTTT. Protein product: CASRTEDRGFQPQHF. The J gene is TRBJ1-5, the V gene TRBV19, with 9 bases aligning to TRBD1. Per the germline V gene, CDR1 is LNHDA and CDR2 is SQIVND (reference sequence). The CDR3 length is 15 residues. Trimming removed 6 bases from V and 6 bases from J; junction bases left unmatched: 9.

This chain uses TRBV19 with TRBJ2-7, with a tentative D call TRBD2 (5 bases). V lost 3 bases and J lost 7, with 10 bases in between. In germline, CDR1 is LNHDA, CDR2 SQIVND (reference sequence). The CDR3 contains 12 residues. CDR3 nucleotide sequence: TGTGCCAGTAGTATTCGGGAAGGGGAGCAGTACTTC. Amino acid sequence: CASSIREGEQYF.

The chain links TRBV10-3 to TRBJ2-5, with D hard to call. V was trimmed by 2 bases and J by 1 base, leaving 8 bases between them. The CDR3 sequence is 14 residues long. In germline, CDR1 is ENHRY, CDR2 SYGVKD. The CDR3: CAISEGGTQETQYF. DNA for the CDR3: TGTGCCATCAGTGAGGGCGGCACCCAAGAGACCCAGTACTTC.

CDR3 region: CASSLGRLAVDEQFF. CDR3 nucleotide sequence: TGTGCCAGCAGTTTAGGGCGACTAGCTGTGGATGAGCAGTTCTTC. V and J are TRBV27 and TRBJ2-1, with 7 bases lining up with TRBD2. V trimming: 2 bases; J trimming: 8 bases; junction bases outside the gene matches: 9. The CDR3 totals 15 residues. Germline values: CDR1 MNHEY, CDR2 SMNVEV (reference sequence).

CDR3 coding DNA: TGTGCCACCAGCAGAGATGTAGGGTCTGGTGCTAATGAAAAACTGTTTTTT. Amino acids: CATSRDVGSGANEKLFF. The chain links TRBV15 to TRBJ1-4; unclear D gene. The CDR3 spans 17 residues. The V and J ends lost 0 bases and 3 bases respectively, with 14 bases between them. CDR1 and CDR2 (germline): LNHNV, YYDKDF (reference sequence).

The CDR3: CASSLEGGREPQHF. The CDR3 nucleotides are TGTGCCAGCAGCTTAGAAGGGGGCAGGGAGCCCCAGCATTTT. The gene calls are TRBV7-9 and TRBJ1-5, with TRBD1 identical over 7 bases. V lost 1 base and J lost 8; bases outside the gene matches: 5. The germline V gene encodes CDR1 SEHNR and CDR2 FQNEAQ (reference sequence). The CDR3 has 14 residues.

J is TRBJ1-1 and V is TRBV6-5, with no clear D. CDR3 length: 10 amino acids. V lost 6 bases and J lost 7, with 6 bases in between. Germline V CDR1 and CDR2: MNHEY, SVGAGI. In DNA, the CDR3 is TGTGCCAGCAGCGGGGTTGAAGCTTTCTTT. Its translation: CASSGVEAFF.

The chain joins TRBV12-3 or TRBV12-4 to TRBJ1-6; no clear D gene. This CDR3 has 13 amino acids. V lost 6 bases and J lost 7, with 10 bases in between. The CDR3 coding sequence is TGTGCCAGCAGACGGGCCGGGAATTCACCCCTCCACTTT. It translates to CASRRAGNSPLHF.

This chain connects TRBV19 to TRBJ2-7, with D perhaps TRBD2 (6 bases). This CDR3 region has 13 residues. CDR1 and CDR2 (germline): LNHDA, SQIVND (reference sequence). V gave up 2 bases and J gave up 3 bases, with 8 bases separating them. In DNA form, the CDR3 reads TGTGCCAGTAGTATAAGGGGAGGCTACGAGCAGTACTTC. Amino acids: CASSIRGGYEQYF.

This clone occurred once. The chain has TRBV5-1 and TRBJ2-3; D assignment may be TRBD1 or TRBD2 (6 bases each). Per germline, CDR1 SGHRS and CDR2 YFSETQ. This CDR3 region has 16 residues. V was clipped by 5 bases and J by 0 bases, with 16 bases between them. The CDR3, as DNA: TGCGCCAGCAGATATACCGCCGGGGGCAGCACAGATACGCAGTATTTT. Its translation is CASRYTAGGSTDTQYF. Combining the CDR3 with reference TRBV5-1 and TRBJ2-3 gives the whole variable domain KAGVTQTPRYLIKTRGQQVTLSCSPISGHRSVSWYQQTPGQGLQFLFEYFSETQRNKGNFPGRFSGRQFSNSRSEMNVSTLELGDSALYLCASRYTAGGSTDTQYFGPGTRLTVL.

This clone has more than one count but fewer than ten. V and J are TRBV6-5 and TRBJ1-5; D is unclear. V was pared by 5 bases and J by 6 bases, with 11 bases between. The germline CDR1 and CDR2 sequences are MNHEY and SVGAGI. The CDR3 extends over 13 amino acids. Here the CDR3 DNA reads TGTGCCAGCAGTAACCTCATCGCTCAGCCCCAGCATTTT. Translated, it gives CASSNLIAQPQHF.

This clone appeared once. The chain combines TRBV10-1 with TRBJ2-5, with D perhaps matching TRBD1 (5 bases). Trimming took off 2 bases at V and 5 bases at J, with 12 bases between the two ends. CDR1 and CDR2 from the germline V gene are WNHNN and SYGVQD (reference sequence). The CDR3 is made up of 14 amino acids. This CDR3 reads CASSEAGPLETQYF. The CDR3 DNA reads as TGCGCCAGCAGTGAGGCAGGGCCATTGGAGACCCAGTACTTC.

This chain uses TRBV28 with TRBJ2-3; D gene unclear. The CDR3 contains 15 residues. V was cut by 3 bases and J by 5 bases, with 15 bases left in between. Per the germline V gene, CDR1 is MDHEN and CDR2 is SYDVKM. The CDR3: CASSLTDGRLDTQYF. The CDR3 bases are TGTGCCAGCAGTTTGACGGACGGGCGTTTAGATACGCAGTATTTT.

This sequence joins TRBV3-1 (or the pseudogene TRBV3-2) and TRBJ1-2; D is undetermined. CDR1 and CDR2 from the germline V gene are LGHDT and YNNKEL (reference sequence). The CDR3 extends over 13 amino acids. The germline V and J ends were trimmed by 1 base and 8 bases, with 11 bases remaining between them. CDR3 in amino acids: CASSQGNGRGYTF. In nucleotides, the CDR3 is TGTGCCAGCAGCCAAGGGAATGGGCGCGGCTACACCTTC.

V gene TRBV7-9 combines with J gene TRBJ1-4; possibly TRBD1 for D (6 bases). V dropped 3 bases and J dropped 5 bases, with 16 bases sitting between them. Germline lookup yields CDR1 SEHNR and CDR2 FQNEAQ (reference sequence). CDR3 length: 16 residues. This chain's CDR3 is CASSFYLQGNNEKLFF. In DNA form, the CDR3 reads TGTGCCAGCAGCTTTTACTTACAGGGTAACAATGAAAAACTGTTTTTT.

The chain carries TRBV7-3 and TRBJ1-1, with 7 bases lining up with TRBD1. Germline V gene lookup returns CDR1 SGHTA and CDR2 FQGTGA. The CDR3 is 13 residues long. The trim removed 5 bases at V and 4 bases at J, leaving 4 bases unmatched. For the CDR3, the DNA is TGTGCCAGCAGCCCCAACAGGGGCACTGAAGCTTTCTTT. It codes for CASSPNRGTEAFF.